This TCR beta chain was sequenced in a study of blood T cell repertoires in COVID-19. Turning to the study itself: PBMCs, B-cell-depleted T cells, or T cells were the source of the cDNA or gDNA that made up the material.

Authors' analysis steps: The assay estimated nucleated cells by amplifying reference gene primers. Method: immunoSEQ multiplex PCR; TCRdb's copy keeps in-frame clones and lacks some. V, J and clone size were drawn from that table, and D and trimming were deduced from the DNA. The sample shows around 200,000 clones, 85% to 90% of them seen only once. Material for sequencing was peripheral blood. The receptor was isolated from a woman between 18 and 29 years old who had recovered from COVID-19.

CDR3 coding DNA: TGTGCCAGTAGTGGAGGAATAGGACAGCCCTACGAGCAGTACTTC. Its translation is CASSGGIGQPYEQYF. The V gene is TRBV19, the J gene TRBJ2-7; maybe TRBD1 (6 bases). The CDR3 is made up of 15 amino acids. The ends were cut back, 5 bases at V and 2 bases at J, with 16 bases in the middle. Germline V gives CDR1 LNHDA, CDR2 SQIVND (reference sequence).